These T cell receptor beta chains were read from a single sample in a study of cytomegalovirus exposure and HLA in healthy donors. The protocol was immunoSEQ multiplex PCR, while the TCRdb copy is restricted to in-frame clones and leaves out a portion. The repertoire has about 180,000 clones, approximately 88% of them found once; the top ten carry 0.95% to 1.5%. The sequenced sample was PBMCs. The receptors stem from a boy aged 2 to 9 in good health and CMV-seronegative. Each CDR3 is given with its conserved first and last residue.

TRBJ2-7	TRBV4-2	CASSQEGGLPSYEQYF
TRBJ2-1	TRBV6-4	CASSESGAGNEQFF
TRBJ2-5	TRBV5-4	CASSTQAGGRETQYF
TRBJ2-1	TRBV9	CASSVGGGLSPVNEQFF
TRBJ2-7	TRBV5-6	CASSSAASGRFGVQYF
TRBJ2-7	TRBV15	CATSRDWLAGRNEQYF
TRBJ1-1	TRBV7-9	CASTQNRDTEAFF
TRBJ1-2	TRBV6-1	CASTQLGGYTF
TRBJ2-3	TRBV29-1	CSVVGVSTDTQYF
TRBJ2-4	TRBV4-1	CASSQIGGALAKNIQYF
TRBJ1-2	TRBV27	CASRKLDTYYGYTF
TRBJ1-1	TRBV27	CASSKQGTNTEAFF
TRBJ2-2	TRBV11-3	CASSRTGVKDGELFF
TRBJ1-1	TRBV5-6	CASSAQGSWITEAFF
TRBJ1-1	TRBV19	CASSTPDRVGTEAFF
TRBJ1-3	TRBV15	CATSRDRGGGNTIYF
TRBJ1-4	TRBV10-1	CASSSGVCTGLFF
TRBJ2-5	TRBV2	CASREGRLFWETQYF
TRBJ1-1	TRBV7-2	CASARPGGHTEAFF
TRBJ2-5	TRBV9	CASSVGQGQETQYF
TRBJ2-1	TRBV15	CATTGTSGYNEQFF
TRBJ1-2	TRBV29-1	CSVVGNDYGYTF
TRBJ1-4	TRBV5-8	CASSSRTAINEKLFF
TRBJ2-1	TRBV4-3	CASSQTGDNEQFF
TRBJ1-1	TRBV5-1	CASSLASQGPNTEAFF
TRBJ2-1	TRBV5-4	CASSPYSGGAGEQFF